Each of the 28 T cell receptor beta chains below was sequenced from the same sample in a study of blood T cell repertoires in COVID-19 (dated by TCRdb to the early 2020s). Library creation used the immunoSEQ multiplex PCR assay. TCRdb's version of the immuneACCESS table is confined to in-frame rearrangements and falls short of the full clone set. An unresolved V gene accounts for under half of the shortfall where checked; the remainder is of unknown origin. This sample holds about 13,000 clones; approximately 90% were observed only once. The ten largest clones take up approximately 5.4% of the sample. The sample comprised peripheral blood. The receptors here all came from a human donor in a cohort sampled during active COVID-19.

The V and J genes are TRBV11-2 and TRBJ1-6; D possibly corresponds to TRBD1 (6 bases). The V gene lost 5 bases and the J gene lost 7 bases, with 15 bases spanning the gap. The CDR3 loop spans 15 amino acids. The germline V gene has CDR1 SGHAT and CDR2 FQNNGV. CDR3 nucleotide sequence: TGTGCCAGCAGCCAACAGGGACGCGGAAATTCACCCCTCCACTTT. Translating gives CASSQQGRGNSPLHF.

The V gene is TRBV4-2, the J gene TRBJ2-5, with D hard to call. Trimming stripped 4 bases from V and 1 base from J, with 10 bases between. This CDR3 is 14 amino acids long. Germline CDR1 LGHNA, CDR2 YNFKEQ. The CDR3 nucleotides read TGTGCCAGCAGCCCCCCTGGCGGCCAAGAGACCCAGTACTTC. Its translation: CASSPPGGQETQYF.

The rearrangement uses TRBV9 and TRBJ2-4; a possible D gene is TRBD2 (7 bases). V lost 0 bases to trimming and J lost 2 bases, with 15 bases between them. This CDR3 comprises 17 residues. CDR1 is SGDLS, CDR2 YYNGEE, per germline. The CDR3 DNA sequence: TGTGCCAGCAGCGTAGATCCAGGGGAGGGGACCAAAAACATTCAGTACTTC. Translating it yields CASSVDPGEGTKNIQYF.

This clone was recorded only once. This sequence joins TRBV15 and TRBJ2-1; D not resolved. V lost 5 bases to trimming and J lost 4 bases, with 9 bases between them. The CDR3 spans 13 residues. The V gene's germline CDR1 is LNHNV and CDR2 YYDKDF (reference sequence). Written as DNA, the CDR3 is TGTGCCACCAGCTTACACAGTTACAATGAGCAGTTCTTC. Translating gives CATSLHSYNEQFF.

The V and J genes are TRBV5-1 and TRBJ1-6, with D perhaps TRBD1 (6 bases). Germline-derived CDR1 and CDR2 are SGHRS and YFSETQ. The CDR3 totals 14 residues. Between the trimmed V and J ends, which lost 4 bases and 6 bases, there was a span of 11 bases. CDR3 nucleotides: TGCGCCAGCAGCGTGGACAGTTCTAATTCACCCCTCCACTTT. The encoded protein is CASSVDSSNSPLHF.

This chain connects TRBV28 to TRBJ2-1, with D maybe TRBD2 (6 bases). CDR3 length: 12 amino acids. The germline gives CDR1 MDHEN, CDR2 SYDVKM. V was cut by 6 bases and J by 12 bases, with 15 bases left in between. The DNA of the CDR3 is TGTGCCAGCAGACCACCCGGGACTTTGCAGTTCTTC. This encodes CASRPPGTLQFF. Together with reference TRBV28 and TRBJ2-1, the CDR3 gives the full variable domain: DVKVTQSSRYLVKRTGEKVFLECVQDMDHENMFWYRQDPGLGLRLIYFSYDVKMKEKGDIPEGYSVSREKKERFSLILESASTNQTSMYLCASRPPGTLQFFGPGTRLTVL.

This clone occurred once. The V call is TRBV3-1 (or the pseudogene TRBV3-2), the J call TRBJ1-5; D is perhaps TRBD1 (6 bases). The V gene lost 1 base and the J gene lost 6 bases, with 13 bases spanning the gap. CDR3 length equals 15 residues. The germline V gene encodes CDR1 LGHDT and CDR2 YNNKEL (reference sequence). CDR3 DNA: TGTGCCAGCAGCCAAGGGCGGGGGGCAAGTCAGCCCCAGCATTTT. Its translation is CASSQGRGASQPQHF.

The genes are TRBV27 and TRBJ2-3; tentative D call: TRBD2 (6 bases). The CDR3 spans 15 residues. The V gene's germline CDR1 is MNHEY and CDR2 SMNVEV (reference sequence). V was pared by 2 bases and J by 3 bases, with 12 bases between. The CDR3 DNA sequence: TGTGCCAGCAGTTTAGGGGGGACGAGGACAGATACGCAGTATTTT. It is translated as CASSLGGTRTDTQYF.

A word on this clone: At one end, the junction sequence differs from germline, possibly due to a read error. The genes are TRBV7-7 and TRBJ2-5; a weak D match, TRBD2 (6 bases). CDR1 and CDR2 from the germline V gene are SSHAT and FNYEAQ (reference sequence). There are 15 residues in the CDR3. The CDR3 region is CASSLGSGLKETQYF. The CDR3 bases are TGTGCTAGCAGCTTAGGTAGCGGACTGAAAGAGACCCAGTACTTC.

This clone was seen only once. This chain joins TRBV20-1 and TRBJ1-4; maybe TRBD1 (6 bases). Germline CDR1 and CDR2: DFQATT and SNEGSKA (reference sequence). V was clipped by 3 bases and J by 7 bases, with 15 bases between them. The CDR3 sequence is 14 residues long. DNA of the CDR3: TGCAGTGCTAGTCAGGGGCCCTGGAGTGAAAAACTGTTTTTT. Its protein product is CSASQGPWSEKLFF.

This clone was counted between two and nine times. The J gene is TRBJ2-1, the V gene TRBV6-4; 9 nucleotides match TRBD1. V lost 0 bases and J lost 6; bases outside the gene matches: 0. This CDR3 contains 14 residues. From germline, CDR1 is MRHNA and CDR2 SNTAGT. The CDR3 sequence is CASSDSTGGNEQFF. CDR3 in DNA: TGTGCCAGCAGTGACTCGACAGGGGGCAATGAGCAGTTCTTC.

This rearrangement joins TRBV18 to TRBJ1-4; no firm D call. V lost 1 base, J lost 0 bases, and 3 bases lay in between. Germline V lookup: CDR1 KGHSH, CDR2 LQKENI. This CDR3 is 14 amino acids long. The CDR3 is CASSPQPTNEKLFF. CDR3 nucleotide sequence: TGTGCCAGCTCACCACAGCCAACTAATGAAAAACTGTTTTTT.

V gene TRBV4-1 combines with J gene TRBJ2-1; weak D call: TRBD2 (6 bases). Germline V gives CDR1 MGHRA, CDR2 YSYEKL. V lost 0 bases and J lost 0, with 18 bases in between. This CDR3 has 19 residues. Written as DNA, the CDR3 is TGCGCCAGCAGCCAAGATCGACGGCGGGACCTTAGCTCCTACAATGAGCAGTTCTTC. It encodes CASSQDRRRDLSSYNEQFF.

The chain carries TRBV19 and TRBJ2-3, with 9 positions matching TRBD1. The CDR3 is 16 amino acids. CDR1 is LNHDA and CDR2 is SQIVND in the germline V gene (reference sequence). V dropped 3 bases and J dropped 2; count of bases not matched to a gene: 6. For the CDR3, the DNA is TGTGCCAGTAGTATTTTGGGGACAGGGTCCACAGATACGCAGTATTTT. The encoded protein is CASSILGTGSTDTQYF.

In its sample, this clone was seen once. The rearrangement joins TRBV16 to TRBJ2-7; 10 bases agree with TRBD1. The CDR3 runs to 16 residues. V shed 2 bases and J 6 bases; nucleotides not matched to a gene: 10. Germline assignment: CDR1 KGHSY and CDR2 FQNENV. CDR3 DNA sequence: TGTGCCAGCAGCCAAAGTGTCGGGACAGGGGACCTCGAGCAGTACTTC. It codes for CASSQSVGTGDLEQYF.

The chain joins TRBV7-6 to TRBJ1-1; tentative D call: TRBD1 (6 bases). V was shortened by 3 bases and J by 6 bases, with 14 bases between the two germline ends. The CDR3 extends over 14 amino acids. In germline, CDR1 is SGHVS, CDR2 FNYEAQ. This CDR3 is CASSLTTGGAEAFF. CDR3 nucleotides: TGTGCCAGCAGCTTGACGACAGGCGGCGCTGAAGCTTTCTTT.

The genes are TRBV19 and TRBJ1-4; possibly TRBD1 for D (5 bases). The V and J ends lost 4 bases and 8 bases respectively, with 14 bases between them. This CDR3 region has 14 residues. Germline lookup yields CDR1 LNHDA and CDR2 SQIVND (reference sequence). DNA for the CDR3: TGTGCCAGTAGTACCGGGGGAAGGGACGAAAAACTGTTTTTT. It codes for CASSTGGRDEKLFF.

This chain's CDR3 is CASAGYGYTF. The CDR3 nucleotides read TGTGCCAGCGCCGGGTATGGCTACACCTTC. The chain carries TRBV28 and TRBJ1-2; D gene ambiguous. The germline CDR1 and CDR2 sequences are MDHEN and SYDVKM. Trimming took off 8 bases at V and 5 bases at J, with 6 bases between the two ends. The CDR3 consists of 10 residues.

The chain has TRBV4-1 and TRBJ2-5; D is possibly TRBD1 (5 bases). V gave up 0 bases and J gave up 4 bases, with 9 bases separating them. CDR3 length equals 14 residues. Germline V gene sequence: CDR1 MGHRA, CDR2 YSYEKL. In DNA form, the CDR3 reads TGCGCCAGCAGCCAAGATGGGCAGGGAGAGACCCAGTACTTC. As protein: CASSQDGQGETQYF.

This chain uses TRBV6-5 with TRBJ2-7, with 8 bases fitting TRBD2. Unmatched junction bases numbered 6, after V lost 6 bases and J lost 2 bases. In germline, CDR1 is MNHEY, CDR2 SVGAGI. CDR3 size: 14 residues. CDR3 nucleotides: TGTGCCAGCAGGAGGGGTAGCGGGACCTACGAGCAGTACTTC. Its translation: CASRRGSGTYEQYF.

V gene TRBV19 combines with J gene TRBJ2-1, with 8 bases aligning to TRBD2. Germline V gene sequence: CDR1 LNHDA, CDR2 SQIVND (reference sequence). V lost 5 bases, J lost 5 bases, and 8 bases stayed unmatched. The CDR3 is 15 residues long. The CDR3 region has the DNA TGTGCCAGTAGTGGTGGTGCGGGAGGAGACAATGAGCAGTTCTTC. It yields the protein CASSGGAGGDNEQFF.

The chain combines TRBV7-8 with TRBJ1-1; D remains unclear. CDR1 SGHVS and CDR2 FQNEAQ come from the germline V gene. There are 18 residues in the CDR3. V gave up 3 bases and J gave up 0 bases, with 20 bases separating them. As DNA, the CDR3 is TGTGCCAGCAGCTTCGTCTTTGACGGAGGCGACATGAACACTGAAGCTTTCTTT. Translation: CASSFVFDGGDMNTEAFF.

The chain combines TRBV13 with TRBJ2-2; the D gene is possibly TRBD2 (6 bases). This CDR3 spans 15 amino acids. V gave up 4 bases and J gave up 7 bases, with 16 bases separating them. Germline loops: CDR1 PRHDT, CDR2 FYEKMQ (reference sequence). In DNA, the CDR3 is TGTGCCAGCAGCTCCGCCCCTTCGGGGGACGGGGAGCTGTTTTTT. Translation: CASSSAPSGDGELFF.

This chain links TRBV3-1 (or the pseudogene TRBV3-2) with TRBJ2-1; TRBD1 aligns across 9 bases. The germline V gene encodes CDR1 LGHDT and CDR2 YNNKEL (reference sequence). Trimming cost V 1 base and J 7 bases; bases outside gene matches: 8. This CDR3 is built from 16 residues. CDR3 protein: CASSQAPGTGLNEQFF. CDR3 bases: TGTGCCAGCAGCCAAGCGCCCGGGACAGGGTTAAATGAGCAGTTCTTC.

This chain uses TRBV4-2 with TRBJ2-1; D possibly corresponds to TRBD2 (6 bases). Germline V gene sequence: CDR1 LGHNA, CDR2 YNFKEQ. This CDR3 region has 17 residues. V was trimmed by 4 bases and J by 7 bases, leaving 23 bases between them. CDR3 amino acids: CASSLEDGGRGGNEQFF. CDR3 nucleotides: TGTGCCAGCAGCCTGGAGGACGGGGGTAGGGGTGGGAATGAGCAGTTCTTC.

This clone came up once. V usage is TRBV5-1 and J usage is TRBJ2-5; D is ambiguous. V gave up 4 bases and J gave up 3 bases, with 4 bases separating them. The CDR3 is made up of 11 amino acids. Germline V lookup: CDR1 SGHRS, CDR2 YFSETQ. The CDR3 is CASSAEETQYF. The CDR3 DNA reads as TGCGCCAGCAGCGCGGAAGAGACCCAGTACTTC.

The table lists this clone with a few counts. V is TRBV11-2 and J is TRBJ2-7, with 14 nucleotides matching TRBD2. CDR1 and CDR2 from the germline V gene are SGHAT and FQNNGV. The CDR3 loop spans 14 amino acids. The ends lost 4 bases at V and 7 bases at J; junction bases unmatched: 3. CDR3 amino acids: CASSSGLAGEEQYF. CDR3 sequence (DNA): TGTGCCAGCAGCTCGGGACTAGCGGGAGAAGAGCAGTACTTC.

The rearrangement uses TRBV5-1 and TRBJ2-2; 8 bases line up with TRBD2. The J segment lost 4 bases and the V segment lost 1 base, leaving 9 bases of the junction unmatched. Germline assignment: CDR1 SGHRS and CDR2 YFSETQ. The CDR3 is made up of 17 amino acids. The CDR3 DNA sequence: TGCGCCAGCAGCTTGAGACTAGCGACGCTTTCCACCGGGGAGCTGTTTTTT. Translated, it gives CASSLRLATLSTGELFF.